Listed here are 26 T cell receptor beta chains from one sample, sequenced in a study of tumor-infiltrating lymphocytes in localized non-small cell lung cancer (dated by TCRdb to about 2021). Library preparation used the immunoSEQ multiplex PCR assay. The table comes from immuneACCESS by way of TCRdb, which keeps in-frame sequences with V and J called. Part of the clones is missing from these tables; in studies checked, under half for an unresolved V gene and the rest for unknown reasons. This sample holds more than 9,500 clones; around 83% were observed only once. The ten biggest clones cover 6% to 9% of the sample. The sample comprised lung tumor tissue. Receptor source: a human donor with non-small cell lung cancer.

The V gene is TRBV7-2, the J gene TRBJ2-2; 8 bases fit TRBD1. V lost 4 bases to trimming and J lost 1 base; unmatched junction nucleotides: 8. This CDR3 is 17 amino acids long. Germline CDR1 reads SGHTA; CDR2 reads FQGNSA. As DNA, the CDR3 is TGTGCCAGCAGCTCTTCAAGGACAGGGAAGAACACCGGGGAGCTGTTTTTT. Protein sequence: CASSSSRTGKNTGELFF.

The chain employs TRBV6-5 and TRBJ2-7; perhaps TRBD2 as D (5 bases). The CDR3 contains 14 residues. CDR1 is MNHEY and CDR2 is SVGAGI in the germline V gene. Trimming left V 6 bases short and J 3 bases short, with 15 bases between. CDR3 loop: CASRTEVPSYEQYF. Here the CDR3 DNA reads TGTGCCAGCAGAACGGAGGTTCCTAGCTACGAGCAGTACTTC.

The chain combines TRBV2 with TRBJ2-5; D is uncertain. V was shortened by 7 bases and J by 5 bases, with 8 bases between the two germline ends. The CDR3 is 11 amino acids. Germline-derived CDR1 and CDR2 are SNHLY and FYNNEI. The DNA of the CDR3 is TGTGCCAGCACCCAGAGGGAGACCCAGTACTTC. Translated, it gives CASTQRETQYF.

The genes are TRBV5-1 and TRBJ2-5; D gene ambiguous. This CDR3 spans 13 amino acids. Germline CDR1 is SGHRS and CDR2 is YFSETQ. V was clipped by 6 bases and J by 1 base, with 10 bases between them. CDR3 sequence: CASKVLPQETQYF. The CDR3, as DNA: TGCGCCAGCAAAGTTTTGCCCCAAGAGACCCAGTACTTC.

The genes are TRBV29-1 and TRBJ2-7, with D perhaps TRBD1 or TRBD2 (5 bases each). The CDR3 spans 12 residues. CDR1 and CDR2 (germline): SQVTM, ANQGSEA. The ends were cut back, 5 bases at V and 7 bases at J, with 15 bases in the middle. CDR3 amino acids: CSVLRGGFEQYF. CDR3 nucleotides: TGCAGCGTTCTAAGGGGCGGGTTTGAGCAGTACTTC.

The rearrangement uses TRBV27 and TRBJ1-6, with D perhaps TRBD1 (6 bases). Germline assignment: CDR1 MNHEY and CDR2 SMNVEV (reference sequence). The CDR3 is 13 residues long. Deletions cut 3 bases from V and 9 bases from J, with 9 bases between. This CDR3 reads CASSFLRGSPLHF. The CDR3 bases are TGTGCCAGCAGTTTCCTCAGGGGTTCACCCCTCCACTTT.

CDR3 DNA sequence: TGCAGCCCTAGCCTAGCGAGCTCCTACAATGAGCAGTTCTTC. Translating gives CSPSLASSYNEQFF. The gene calls are TRBV29-1 and TRBJ2-1, with D perhaps matching TRBD2 (6 bases). This CDR3 has 14 amino acids. From germline, CDR1 is SQVTM and CDR2 ANQGSEA. V lost 8 bases, J lost 0 bases, and 14 bases lay in between.

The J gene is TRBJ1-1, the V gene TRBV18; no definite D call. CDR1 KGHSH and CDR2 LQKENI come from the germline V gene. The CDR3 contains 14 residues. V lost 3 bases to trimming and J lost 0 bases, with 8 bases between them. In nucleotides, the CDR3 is TGTGCCAGCTCACCTCCAGAAATGAACACTGAAGCTTTCTTT. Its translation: CASSPPEMNTEAFF.

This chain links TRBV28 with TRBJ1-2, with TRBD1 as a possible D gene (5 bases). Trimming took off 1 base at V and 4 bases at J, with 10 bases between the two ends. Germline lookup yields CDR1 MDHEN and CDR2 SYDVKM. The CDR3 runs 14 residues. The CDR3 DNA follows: TGTGCCAGCAGTTTATTAACCCAGGGCTATGGCTACACCTTC. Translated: CASSLLTQGYGYTF.

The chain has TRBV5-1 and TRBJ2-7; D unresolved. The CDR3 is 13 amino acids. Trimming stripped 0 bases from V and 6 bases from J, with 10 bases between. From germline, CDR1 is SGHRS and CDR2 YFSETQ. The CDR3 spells CASSLGSRLEQYF. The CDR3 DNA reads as TGCGCCAGCAGCTTGGGGTCGAGACTCGAGCAGTACTTC.

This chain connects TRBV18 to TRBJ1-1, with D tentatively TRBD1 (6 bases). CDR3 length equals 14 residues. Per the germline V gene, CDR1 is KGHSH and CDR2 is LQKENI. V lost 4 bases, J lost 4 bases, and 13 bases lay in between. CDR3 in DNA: TGTGCCAGCTCACAAGACAGGTTAGCCACTGAAGCTTTCTTT. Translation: CASSQDRLATEAFF.

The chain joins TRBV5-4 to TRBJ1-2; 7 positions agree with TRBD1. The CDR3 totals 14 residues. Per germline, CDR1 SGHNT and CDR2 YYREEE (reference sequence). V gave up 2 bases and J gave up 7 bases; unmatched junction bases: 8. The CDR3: CASSFIQTGFGYTF. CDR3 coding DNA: TGTGCCAGCAGCTTCATTCAGACAGGGTTTGGCTACACCTTC.

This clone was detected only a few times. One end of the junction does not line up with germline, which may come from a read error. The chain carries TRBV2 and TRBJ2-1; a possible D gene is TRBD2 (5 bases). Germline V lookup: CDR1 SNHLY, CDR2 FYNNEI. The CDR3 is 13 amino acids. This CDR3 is CASSEDLASLEVF. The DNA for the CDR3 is TGTGCCAGCAGTGAGGATCTAGCTTCCCTAGAGGTCTTC. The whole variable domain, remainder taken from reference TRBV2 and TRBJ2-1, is EPEVTQTPSHQVTQMGQEVILRCVPISNHLYFYWYRQILGQKVEFLVSFYNNEISEKSEIFDDQFSVERPDGSNFTLKIRSTKLEDSAMYFCASSEDLASLEVFGPGTRLTVL.

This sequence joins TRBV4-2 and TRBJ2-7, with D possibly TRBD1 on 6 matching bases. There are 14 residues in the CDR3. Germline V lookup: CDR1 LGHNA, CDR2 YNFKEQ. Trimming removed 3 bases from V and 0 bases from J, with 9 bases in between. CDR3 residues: CASSHLQGSYEQYF. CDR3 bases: TGTGCCAGCAGCCACTTACAGGGCTCCTACGAGCAGTACTTC.

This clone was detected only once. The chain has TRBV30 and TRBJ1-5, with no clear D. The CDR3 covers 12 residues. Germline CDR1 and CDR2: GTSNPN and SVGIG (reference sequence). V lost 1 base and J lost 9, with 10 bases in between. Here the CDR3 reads CAWSAGRGPQHF. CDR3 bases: TGTGCCTGGAGTGCGGGTCGGGGGCCCCAGCATTTT.

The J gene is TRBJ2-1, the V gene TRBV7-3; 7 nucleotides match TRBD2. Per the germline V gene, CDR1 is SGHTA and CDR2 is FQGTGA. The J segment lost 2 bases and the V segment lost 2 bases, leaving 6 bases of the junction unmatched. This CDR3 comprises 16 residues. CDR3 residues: CASSLVGGRTYNEQFF. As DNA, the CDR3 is TGTGCCAGCAGCTTAGTTGGCGGGAGAACCTACAATGAGCAGTTCTTC.

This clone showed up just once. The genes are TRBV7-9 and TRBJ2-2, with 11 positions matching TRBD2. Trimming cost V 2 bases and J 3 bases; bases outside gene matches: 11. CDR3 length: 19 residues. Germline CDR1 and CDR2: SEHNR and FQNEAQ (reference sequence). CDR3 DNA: TGTGCCAGCAGCTTAAAATGGTCTAGCGGGAGGCCATACACCGGGGAGCTGTTTTTT. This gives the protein CASSLKWSSGRPYTGELFF. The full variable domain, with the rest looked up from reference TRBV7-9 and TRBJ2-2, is DTGVSQNPRHKITKRGQNVTFRCDPISEHNRLYWYRQTLGQGPEFLTYFQNEAQLEKSRLLSDRFSAERPKGSFSTLEIQRTEQGDSAMYLCASSLKWSSGRPYTGELFFGEGSRLTVL.

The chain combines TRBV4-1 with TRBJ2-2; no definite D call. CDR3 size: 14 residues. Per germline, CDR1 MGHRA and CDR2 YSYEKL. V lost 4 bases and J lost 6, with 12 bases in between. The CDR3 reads CASSPFQRAGELFF. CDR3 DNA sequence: TGCGCCAGCAGCCCATTTCAAAGGGCCGGGGAGCTGTTTTTT.

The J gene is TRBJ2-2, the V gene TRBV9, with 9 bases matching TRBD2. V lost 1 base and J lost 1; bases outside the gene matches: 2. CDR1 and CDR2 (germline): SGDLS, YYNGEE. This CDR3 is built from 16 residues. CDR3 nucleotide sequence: TGTGCCAGCAGCGTACTAGCGGGGCTGAACACCGGGGAGCTGTTTTTT. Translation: CASSVLAGLNTGELFF.

CDR3 loop: CASSKPGPEQYF. CDR3 DNA: TGTGCCAGCAGCAAACCTGGGCCCGAGCAGTACTTC. The J gene is TRBJ2-7, the V gene TRBV6-5; the D is unclear. V was cut by 6 bases and J by 6 bases, with 12 bases left in between. Germline loops: CDR1 MNHEY, CDR2 SVGAGI. The CDR3 runs 12 residues.

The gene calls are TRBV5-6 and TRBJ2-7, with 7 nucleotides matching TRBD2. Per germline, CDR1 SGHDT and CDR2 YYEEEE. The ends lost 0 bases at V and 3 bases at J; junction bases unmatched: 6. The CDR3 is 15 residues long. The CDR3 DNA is TGTGCCAGCAGCTTGGTGGGGGAGGGGAACTACGAGCAGTACTTC. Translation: CASSLVGEGNYEQYF.

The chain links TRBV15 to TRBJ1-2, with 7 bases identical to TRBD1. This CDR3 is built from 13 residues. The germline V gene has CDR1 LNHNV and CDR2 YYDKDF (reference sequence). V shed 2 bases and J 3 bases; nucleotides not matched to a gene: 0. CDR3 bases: TGTGCCACCAGCAGACAGGGGGACTATGGCTACACCTTC. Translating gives CATSRQGDYGYTF.

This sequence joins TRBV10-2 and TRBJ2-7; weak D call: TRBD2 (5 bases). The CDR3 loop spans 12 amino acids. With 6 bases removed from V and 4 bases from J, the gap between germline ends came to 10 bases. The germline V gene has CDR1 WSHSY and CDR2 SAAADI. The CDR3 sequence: CASRRTGYEQYF. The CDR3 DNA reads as TGCGCCAGCAGAAGGACTGGTTACGAGCAGTACTTC.

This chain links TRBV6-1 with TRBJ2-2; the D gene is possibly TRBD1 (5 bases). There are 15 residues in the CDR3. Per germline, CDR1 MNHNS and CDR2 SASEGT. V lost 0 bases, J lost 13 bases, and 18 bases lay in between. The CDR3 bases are TGTGCCAGCAGTGAAGCCCCCACAGGATTCGAGGTGCTGTTTTTT. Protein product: CASSEAPTGFEVLFF.

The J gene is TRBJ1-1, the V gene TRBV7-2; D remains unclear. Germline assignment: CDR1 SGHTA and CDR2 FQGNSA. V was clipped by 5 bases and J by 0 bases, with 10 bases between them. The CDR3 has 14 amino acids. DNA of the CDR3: TGTGCCAGCAGCGTGACGGCTATGAACACTGAAGCTTTCTTT. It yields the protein CASSVTAMNTEAFF.

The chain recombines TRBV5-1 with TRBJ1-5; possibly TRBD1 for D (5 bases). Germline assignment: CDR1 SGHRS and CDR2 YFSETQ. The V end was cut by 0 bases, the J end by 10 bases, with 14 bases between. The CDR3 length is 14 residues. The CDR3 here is CASSLGDAGAPQHF. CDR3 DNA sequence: TGCGCCAGCAGCTTGGGGGACGCCGGTGCTCCCCAGCATTTT.